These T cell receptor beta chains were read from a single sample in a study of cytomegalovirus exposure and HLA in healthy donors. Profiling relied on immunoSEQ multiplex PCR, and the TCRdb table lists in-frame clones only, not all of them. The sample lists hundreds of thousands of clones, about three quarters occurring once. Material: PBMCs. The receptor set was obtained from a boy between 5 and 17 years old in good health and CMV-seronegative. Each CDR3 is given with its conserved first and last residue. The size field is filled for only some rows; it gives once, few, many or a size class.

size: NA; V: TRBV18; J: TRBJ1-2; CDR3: CASSPQSGVQGYTF
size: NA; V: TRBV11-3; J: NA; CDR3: CASSPEVESYEQYF
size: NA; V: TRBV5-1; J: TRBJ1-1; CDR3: CASQTGGGSNTEAFF
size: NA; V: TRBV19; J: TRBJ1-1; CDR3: CASTNMDRVNTEAFF
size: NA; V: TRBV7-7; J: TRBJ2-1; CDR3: CASSPGGREGLNEQFF
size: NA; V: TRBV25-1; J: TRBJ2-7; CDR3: CASSRTGGGSYEQYF
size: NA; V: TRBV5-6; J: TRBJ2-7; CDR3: CASSWHGTQNQYEQYF
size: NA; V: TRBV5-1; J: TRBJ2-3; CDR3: CASSLAGLAGGTDTQYF
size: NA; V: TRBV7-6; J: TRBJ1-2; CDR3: CASSLAESRGSYGYTF
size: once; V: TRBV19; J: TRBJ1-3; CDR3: CASRGLEGSGNTIYF
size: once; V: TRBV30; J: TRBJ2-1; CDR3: CACPRGLAGYNEQFF
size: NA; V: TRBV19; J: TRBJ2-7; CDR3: CASSIDRGAYEQYF
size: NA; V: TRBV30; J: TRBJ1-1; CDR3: CAWRPEIFTEAFF
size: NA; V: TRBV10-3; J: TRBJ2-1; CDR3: CAITNAGQGAGEQFF
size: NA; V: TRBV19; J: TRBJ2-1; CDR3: CASSPGTGGLYNEQFF
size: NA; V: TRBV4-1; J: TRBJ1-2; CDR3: CASSQRGGFDGYTF